The T cell receptor beta chain described here comes from a study of CD4 T cells in relation to SARS-CoV-2 and coronaviruses (dated by TCRdb to 2020 to 2022). Regarding the research as a whole: In the ViraFEST assay, PBMCs were cultured with antigen for 10 days, after which TCR beta CDR3s were sequenced to identify clonal expansions specific to the antigen. The Adaptive Biotechnologies TCR-sequencing kit was used to sequence samples from a few pre-COVID donors and the naive versus memory experiments, while other data came from Illumina-based sequencing. At the level of individual TCR clonotypes, the study measured memory CD4+ T cell crossreactivity between SARS-CoV-2 spike protein and common cold coronavirus spike proteins. An HIV-1 Nef peptide pool or a no-peptide culture served as the negative reference condition. A different TCR-beta assay, based on Illumina, was used to sequence expansion assays from other donors in the study. Patient-derived lymphoblastoid cell lines were used to map the HLA restriction of shared crossreactive spike epitopes.

The germline V gene gives CDR1 as SGHRS and CDR2 as YFSETQ. The CDR3 runs 17 amino acids, cysteine and phenylalanine included. CDR3 DNA is the only sequence kept; it has 51 bases, read in frame from the first base. V loses 3 bases at its end and J loses 3 bases; junction bases beyond the gene matches: 14. Study-wide conclusions, independent of this receptor: Significantly weaker SARS-CoV-2-driven expansion was shown by crossreactive clones than by monoreactive clones, consistent with antigenic imprinting. In roughly two thirds of donors, memory CD4+ clonotypes turned up that crossrecognized SARS-CoV-2 and at least one common cold coronavirus spike. Pre-pandemic and post-infection samples were not both contributed by any donor, so tracing of the source of pre-existing responses was limited. Crossreactivity analysis centred on spike protein, so crossreactivity against other viral proteins was not assessed. The study was limited by small numbers of patients and tested TCRs.

Library preparation employed the immunoSEQ multiplex PCR assay. As for how the authors treated the data: During preprocessing, nonproductive sequences were removed, as were CDR3s that did not start with C, did not end with F or W, or were shorter than 7 amino acids. Antigen-specific clonotypes were called with the MANAFEST web app, based on expansion relative to reference and other culture wells. A clone was considered positive if significant expansion relative to the reference culture was observed in 2 of 3 replicate wells at an FDR below 0.05. For a clone to be considered positive, significant expansion relative to all other tandem wells and an odds ratio above 5 were also required. Pairwise Levenshtein distance, computed with the stringdist R package after three terminal residues were trimmed from each end, was used as the measure of CDR3 homology. In TCRdb, the immuneACCESS table is reduced to in-frame sequences with V and J assigned. These tables do not hold every clone; where another copy was compared, an unresolved V gene accounts for under half, and the others remain unexplained. The DNA was the basis for D and trimming; V, J and clone size are from that table. The sample records 22,000 or so clones, around 72% of which are singletons. 9% to 15% of the sample is in the top ten clones.

A word on this clone: Which antigen it targets is not known. The record has no base qualities; no much larger clone is one base away.

CD4+ T cells from unexposed donors were collected before the COVID-19 pandemic (2011-2018). After less than 13 days of culture, CD4+ T cells were isolated with the EasySep CD4+ T cell isolation kit. As cell numbers permitted, CD4+ T cells from unexposed donors were tested for reactivity to SARS-CoV-2 S and N and to four common cold coronavirus spike pools. Each well held roughly 2.1 million PBMCs cultured in IMDM containing 5% human AB serum and roughly 9.4 IU/ml IL-2. Half of the culture medium was replaced with fresh IL-2-containing medium on days 3 and 7. In general, every peptide culture condition was set up in three replicate wells. Leukapheresis product for the unexposed donors was purchased commercially. PBMCs were isolated from leukapheresis product or whole blood by Ficoll-Paque PLUS gradient centrifugation. PBMCs were either cryopreserved at -140 degrees C or used fresh in the expansion assay. The QIAamp Micro DNA Kit was used to extract genomic DNA from the CD4+ T cells.

The sequence came from a human donor in good health. This chain joins TRBV5-1 to TRBJ1-2; a stretch of 7 junction bases matches TRBD1. Sequenced input: CD4+ T cells from PBMCs, cultured in vitro. The DNA is as follows: TGCGCCAGCAGCTCGACAGGGATATTAAACACCGACTATGGCTACACCTTC. It specifies CASSSTGILNTDYGYTF.